This T cell receptor beta chain was recovered during a study of technical replicates of blood from several donors. Germline-derived CDR1 and CDR2 are MDHEN and SYDVKM. CDR3 length: 15 residues. The trim removed 3 bases at V and 8 bases at J, leaving 7 bases unmatched. Assay: immunoSEQ multiplex PCR; the TCRdb copy retains only in-frame clones and omits some. The sample shows about 84,000 clones, 97% of them seen only once. This chain links TRBV28 with TRBJ2-2, with TRBD2 identical over 9 bases. The receptor was derived from a human donor in good health. Sequences were obtained from T cells isolated from PBMCs. CDR3 in DNA: TGTGCCAGCAGTTTGGCGCGGGAGGGCCTAGGGGAGCTGTTTTTT. It encodes CASSLAREGLGELFF.